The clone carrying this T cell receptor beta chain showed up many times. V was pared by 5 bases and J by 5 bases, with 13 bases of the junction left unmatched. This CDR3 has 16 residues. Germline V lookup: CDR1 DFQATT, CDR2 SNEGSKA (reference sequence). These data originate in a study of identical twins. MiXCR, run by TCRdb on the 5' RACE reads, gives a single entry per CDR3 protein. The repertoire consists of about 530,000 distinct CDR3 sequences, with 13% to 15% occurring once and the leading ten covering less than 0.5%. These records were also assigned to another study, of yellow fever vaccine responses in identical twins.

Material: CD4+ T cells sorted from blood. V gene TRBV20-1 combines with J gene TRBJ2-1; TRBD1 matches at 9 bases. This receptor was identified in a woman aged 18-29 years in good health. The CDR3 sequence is CSALYVTGGFDNEQFF. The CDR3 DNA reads TGCAGTGCTCTGTATGTGACAGGGGGTTTTGACAATGAGCAGTTCTTC.